The source of this TCR beta chain is a study of shared clonotypes between healthy human individuals. On the study more broadly: Researchers assigned three CD4 naive, three CD4 memory, two CD8 naive and one CD8 memory plate to each donor.

Negatively enriched CD4+ T cells were divided by CD45RA into naive and memory. Points on this clone: Its antigen is unknown.

The CDR3 runs to 12 residues. CDR1 and CDR2 (germline): SGHRS, YFSETQ. Trimming stripped 4 bases from V and 0 bases from J, with 4 bases between. Method: immunoSEQ multiplex PCR; TCRdb's copy keeps in-frame clones and lacks some. Here the sample spans approximately 620,000 clones, around 97% being singletons. General study points: Among non-shared clonotypes, generation probabilities were lower than among those shared by all four donors.

This chain joins TRBV5-1 and TRBJ2-5; unclear D gene. The source material was naive CD4+ T cells sorted from blood. Subset defined: CD45RA+ positively selected. This TCR came from a woman in her thirties in good health. The CDR3 loop reads CASSAYQETQYF. The DNA for the CDR3 is TGCGCCAGCAGCGCGTACCAAGAGACCCAGTACTTC.